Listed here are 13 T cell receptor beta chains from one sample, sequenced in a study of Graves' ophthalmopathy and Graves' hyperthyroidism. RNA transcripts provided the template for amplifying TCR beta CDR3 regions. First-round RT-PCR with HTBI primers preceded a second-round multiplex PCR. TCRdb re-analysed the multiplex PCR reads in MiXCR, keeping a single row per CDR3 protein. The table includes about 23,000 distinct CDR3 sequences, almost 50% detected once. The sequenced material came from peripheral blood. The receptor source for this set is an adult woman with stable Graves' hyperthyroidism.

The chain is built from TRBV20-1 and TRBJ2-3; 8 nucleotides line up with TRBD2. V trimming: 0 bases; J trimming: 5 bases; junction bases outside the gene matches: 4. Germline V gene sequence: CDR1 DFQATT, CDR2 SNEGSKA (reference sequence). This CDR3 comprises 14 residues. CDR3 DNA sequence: TGCAGTGCTAGAGACGGCGGGAGGTTAGATACGCAGTATTTT. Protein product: CSARDGGRLDTQYF.

CDR3 loop: CASSARDRGIDTQYF. CDR3 coding DNA: TGTGCCAGCAGCGCCCGGGACAGGGGGATCGATACGCAGTATTTT. The chain recombines TRBV9 with TRBJ2-3; 11 bases map to TRBD1. After removal of 3 bases from V and 6 bases from J, the junction contained 6 bases not matched to a gene. The CDR3 has 15 amino acids. The germline CDR1 and CDR2 sequences are SGDLS and YYNGEE.

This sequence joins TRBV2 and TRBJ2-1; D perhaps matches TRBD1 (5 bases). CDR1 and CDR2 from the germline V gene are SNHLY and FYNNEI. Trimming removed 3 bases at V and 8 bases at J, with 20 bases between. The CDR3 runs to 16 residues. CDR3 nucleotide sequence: TGTGCCAGCAGTGATGGGCAGGGTCCGCTACGCTATGAGCAGTTCTTC. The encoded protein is CASSDGQGPLRYEQFF.

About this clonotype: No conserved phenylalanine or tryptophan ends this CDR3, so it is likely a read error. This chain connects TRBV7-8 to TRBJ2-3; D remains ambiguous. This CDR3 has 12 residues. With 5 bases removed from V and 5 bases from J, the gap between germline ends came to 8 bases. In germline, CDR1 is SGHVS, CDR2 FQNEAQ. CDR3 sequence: CASSLQVDTQYL. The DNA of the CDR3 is TGTGCCAGCAGCCTGCAAGTAGATACGCAGTATCTT.

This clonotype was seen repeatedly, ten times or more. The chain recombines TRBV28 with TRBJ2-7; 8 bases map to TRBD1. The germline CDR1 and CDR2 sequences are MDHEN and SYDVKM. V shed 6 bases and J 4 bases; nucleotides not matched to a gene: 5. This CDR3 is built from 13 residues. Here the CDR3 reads CASSLTGGYEQYF. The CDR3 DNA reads TGTGCCAGCAGCCTTACAGGGGGGTACGAGCAGTACTTC. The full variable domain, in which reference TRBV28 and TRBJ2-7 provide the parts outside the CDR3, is DVKVTQSSRYLVKRTGEKVFLECVQDMDHENMFWYRQDPGLGLRLIYFSYDVKMKEKGDIPEGYSVSREKKERFSLILESASTNQTSMYLCASSLTGGYEQYFGPGTRLTVT.

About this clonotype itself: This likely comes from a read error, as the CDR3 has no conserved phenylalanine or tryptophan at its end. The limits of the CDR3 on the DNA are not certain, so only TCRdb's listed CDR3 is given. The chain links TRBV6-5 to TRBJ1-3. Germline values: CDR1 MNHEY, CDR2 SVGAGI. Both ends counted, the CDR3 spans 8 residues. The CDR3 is CASSYLPA.

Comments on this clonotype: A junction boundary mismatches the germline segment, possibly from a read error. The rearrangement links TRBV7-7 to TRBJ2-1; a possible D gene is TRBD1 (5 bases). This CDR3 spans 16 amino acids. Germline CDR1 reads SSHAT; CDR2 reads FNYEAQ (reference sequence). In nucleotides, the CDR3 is TGTGCTAGCAGCTTGGGCCAGGGTTTCAGGCCTAATGAGCAGTTCTTC. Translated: CASSLGQGFRPNEQFF. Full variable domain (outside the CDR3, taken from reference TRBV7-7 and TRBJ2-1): GAGVSQSPRYKVTKRGQDVTLRCDPISSHATLYWYQQALGQGPEFLTYFNYEAQPDKSGLPSDRFSAERPEGSISTLTIQRTEQRDSAMYRCASSLGQGFRPNEQFFGPGTRLTVL.

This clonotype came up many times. CDR3 protein: CASSQVGTAEGKDIQYF. CDR3 nucleotide sequence: TGTGCCAGCAGCCAAGTAGGGACAGCAGAGGGTAAAGACATTCAGTACTTC. V and J are TRBV14 and TRBJ2-4; 7 bases fit TRBD1. The CDR3 consists of 17 residues. After removal of 1 base from V and 8 bases from J, the junction contained 14 bases not matched to a gene. The germline V gene has CDR1 SGHDN and CDR2 FVKESK.

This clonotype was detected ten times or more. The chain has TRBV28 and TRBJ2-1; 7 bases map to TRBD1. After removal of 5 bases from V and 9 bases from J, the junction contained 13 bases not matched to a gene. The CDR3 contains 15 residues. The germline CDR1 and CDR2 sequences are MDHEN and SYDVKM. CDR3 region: CASSLQSRQGGEQFF. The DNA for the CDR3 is TGTGCCAGCAGTCTGCAATCTCGACAGGGCGGTGAGCAGTTCTTC. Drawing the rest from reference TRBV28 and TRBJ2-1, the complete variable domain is DVKVTQSSRYLVKRTGEKVFLECVQDMDHENMFWYRQDPGLGLRLIYFSYDVKMKEKGDIPEGYSVSREKKERFSLILESASTNQTSMYLCASSLQSRQGGEQFFGPGTRLTVL.

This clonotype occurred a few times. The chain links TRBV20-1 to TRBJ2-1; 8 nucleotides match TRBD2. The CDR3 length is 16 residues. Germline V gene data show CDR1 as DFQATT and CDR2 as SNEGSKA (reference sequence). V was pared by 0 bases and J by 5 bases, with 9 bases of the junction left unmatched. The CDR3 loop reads CSARDPSSGKDNEQFF. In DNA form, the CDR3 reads TGCAGTGCTAGAGATCCTAGTAGCGGGAAAGACAATGAGCAGTTCTTC.

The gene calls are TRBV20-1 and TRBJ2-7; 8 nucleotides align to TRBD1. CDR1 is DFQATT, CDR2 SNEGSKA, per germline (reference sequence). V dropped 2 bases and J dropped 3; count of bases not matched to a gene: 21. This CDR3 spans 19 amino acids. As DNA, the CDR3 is TGCAGTGCTAGACCCCAGCCGGGACAGGCCGTTTTCGAGGGCTACGAGCAGTACTTC. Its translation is CSARPQPGQAVFEGYEQYF.

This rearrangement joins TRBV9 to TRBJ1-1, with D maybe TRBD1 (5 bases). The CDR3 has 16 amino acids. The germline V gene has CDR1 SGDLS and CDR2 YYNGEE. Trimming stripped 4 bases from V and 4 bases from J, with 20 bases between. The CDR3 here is CASSQIGGAVSTEAFF. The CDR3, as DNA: TGTGCCAGCAGCCAGATAGGAGGGGCGGTGAGCACTGAAGCTTTCTTT.

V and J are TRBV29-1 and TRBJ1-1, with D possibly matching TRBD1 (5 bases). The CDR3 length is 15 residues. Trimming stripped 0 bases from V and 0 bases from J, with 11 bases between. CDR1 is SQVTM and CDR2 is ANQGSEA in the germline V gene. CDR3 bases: TGCAGCGTTGAAGATTTTGGGGCGATGAACACTGAAGCTTTCTTT. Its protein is CSVEDFGAMNTEAFF.